One sample yielded the 13 T cell receptor beta chains listed below, sequenced in a study of T cell changes during pregnancy in multiple sclerosis. Some clones are missing from TCRdb's copy, which holds only in-frame ones; the method was immunoSEQ multiplex PCR. The sample yields about 39,000 clones, 94% seen once. Sequencing was performed on peripheral blood, taken in the third trimester of pregnancy. These receptors were obtained from a female donor with multiple sclerosis, enrolled in a pregnancy study.

The genes are TRBV28 and TRBJ2-7; 12 positions match TRBD2. The CDR3 has 15 amino acids. Germline CDR1 MDHEN, CDR2 SYDVKM. The trim removed 4 bases at V and 6 bases at J, leaving 7 bases unmatched. This CDR3 is CASSSAASGRGEQYF. The CDR3 DNA reads as TGTGCCAGCAGTTCCGCCGCTAGCGGGAGGGGCGAGCAGTACTTC.

The chain couples TRBV7-2 to TRBJ2-1; 9 bases fit TRBD2. The CDR3 length is 16 residues. V lost 0 bases and J lost 4; bases outside the gene matches: 4. Looked up from germline, CDR1 is SGHTA and CDR2 is FQGNSA. The CDR3 is CASSLASRGGYNEQFF. In DNA, the CDR3 is TGTGCCAGCAGCTTAGCGTCGCGGGGGGGGTACAATGAGCAGTTCTTC.

V gene TRBV27 combines with J gene TRBJ1-5, with unresolved D. This CDR3 has 13 residues. V shed 3 bases and J shed 6 bases, with 9 bases lying between them. Germline V gene data show CDR1 as MNHEY and CDR2 as SMNVEV (reference sequence). Here the CDR3 reads CASSFAGFQPQHF. The CDR3 bases are TGTGCCAGCAGTTTTGCCGGGTTTCAGCCCCAGCATTTT.

This chain joins TRBV7-2 and TRBJ2-5, with TRBD2 matching over 14 bases. Trimming removed 3 bases from V and 5 bases from J; junction bases left unmatched: 5. CDR1 is SGHTA and CDR2 is FQGNSA in the germline V gene. The CDR3 totals 16 residues. CDR3 sequence reads: CASSLSGTSGSETQYF. Here the CDR3 DNA reads TGTGCCAGCAGCTTGTCCGGGACTAGCGGGAGTGAGACCCAGTACTTC.

The chain links TRBV30 to TRBJ1-1; the D gene is possibly TRBD1 (5 bases). This CDR3 comprises 11 residues. The V end was cut by 3 bases, the J end by 6 bases, with 8 bases between. Germline lookup yields CDR1 GTSNPN and CDR2 SVGIG (reference sequence). The CDR3: CAWRGGPEAFF. The CDR3, as DNA: TGTGCCTGGAGGGGGGGTCCTGAAGCTTTCTTT.

The genes are TRBV4-3 and TRBJ2-1; D is uncertain. Germline-derived CDR1 and CDR2 are LGHNA and YSLEER. Trimming shortened V by 0 bases and J by 0 bases, and 9 bases separated the two germline ends. CDR3 length equals 16 residues. The CDR3 sequence: CASSQDGGSSYNEQFF. The CDR3 DNA reads as TGCGCCAGCAGCCAAGACGGCGGAAGCTCCTACAATGAGCAGTTCTTC.

This rearrangement joins TRBV30 to TRBJ2-7; tentative D call: TRBD1 (5 bases). V shed 0 bases and J shed 3 bases, with 6 bases lying between them. From germline, CDR1 is GTSNPN and CDR2 SVGIG (reference sequence). The CDR3 loop spans 12 amino acids. The CDR3 region has the DNA TGTGCCTGGAGTGTCAGGGACTACGAGCAGTACTTC. This codes for CAWSVRDYEQYF.

For the CDR3, the DNA is TGTGCCAGCAGCCGTGGACATTATTACGAGCAGTACTTC. Its protein product is CASSRGHYYEQYF. The genes are TRBV27 and TRBJ2-7; possible D gene TRBD1, 5 bases. V was cut by 6 bases and J by 4 bases, with 13 bases left in between. This CDR3 is 13 amino acids long. In germline, CDR1 is MNHEY, CDR2 SMNVEV (reference sequence).

This chain links TRBV6-1 with TRBJ1-3; D is possibly TRBD1 (6 bases). The V gene's germline CDR1 is MNHNS and CDR2 SASEGT. Trimming stripped 6 bases from V and 2 bases from J, with 11 bases between. This CDR3 contains 14 residues. CDR3 region: CASSSGGAGNTIYF. CDR3 DNA sequence: TGTGCCAGCAGCTCGGGGGGCGCTGGAAACACCATATATTTT.

For the CDR3, the DNA is TGTGCCAGTAGTATTATGGACAGCCCAACCTACGAGCAGTACTTC. Its protein is CASSIMDSPTYEQYF. This sequence joins TRBV19 and TRBJ2-7; D is possibly TRBD1 (6 bases). This CDR3 has 15 residues. From germline, CDR1 is LNHDA and CDR2 SQIVND (reference sequence). Trimming took off 3 bases at V and 2 bases at J, with 14 bases between the two ends.

The chain couples TRBV30 to TRBJ1-1, with D uncertain. The CDR3 consists of 17 residues. Per germline, CDR1 GTSNPN and CDR2 SVGIG (reference sequence). V dropped 0 bases and J dropped 1 base, with 18 bases sitting between them. The CDR3 protein is CAWSVVSAGKQNTEAFF. In DNA form, the CDR3 reads TGTGCCTGGAGTGTAGTAAGTGCGGGAAAACAGAACACTGAAGCTTTCTTT.

The J gene is TRBJ1-2, the V gene TRBV10-2; D might be TRBD1 (5 bases). V dropped 8 bases and J dropped 3 bases, with 13 bases sitting between them. The CDR3 runs to 13 residues. The germline gives CDR1 WSHSY, CDR2 SAAADI. For the CDR3, the DNA is TGCGCCAGCCTAGGGGCAGGGCACTATGGCTACACCTTC. Amino acids: CASLGAGHYGYTF.

A remark on this clone: Compared with germline, one end of the junction differs, possibly owing to a read error. The chain recombines TRBV30 with TRBJ2-7; TRBD1 might be the D (6 bases). This CDR3 is 15 amino acids long. Germline V CDR1 and CDR2: GTSNPN, SVGIG (reference sequence). The CDR3 DNA reads as TGTGCCTGGGGTGTTGGGGGCAGGAGTCGGCTCGAGCAGTACTTC. Translating gives CAWGVGGRSRLEQYF.